The entry below gives a single TCR beta chain sequence along with its context. Its target is not known. Using a J-beta primer mix together with a sample-barcoded 5' primer, a second PCR was run for roughly 6 to 12 cycles. TCRdb reprocessed the 5' RACE reads via MiXCR and lists one record per CDR3 protein. The profile shows 2 million or so distinct CDR3 sequences, roughly 52% of them singletons. This entry is derived from a study of blood T cells in healthy people across ages. Study-level findings and limits: Age advanced and TCR beta diversity per million T cells fell, roughly linearly. It was held that diversity estimates obtained from one million T cells represented underestimates.

In germline, CDR1 is SGHDT, CDR2 YYEEEE. V was clipped by 0 bases and J by 2 bases; unmatched bases: 6. CDR3 length: 16 amino acids. This rearrangement joins TRBV5-6 to TRBJ2-3; 7 nucleotides line up with TRBD1. The clonotype comes from a woman aged 40 to 50 in good health. Sequences were obtained from blood. The CDR3: CASSLVPGQPTDTQYF. The CDR3 bases are TGTGCCAGCAGCTTGGTTCCGGGACAGCCCACAGATACGCAGTATTTT.